What follows describes a single TCR beta chain. Its cognate antigen has yet to be identified. Base qualities were left out, and no much larger clone turns up one base away. Libraries were constructed by 5' RACE. Reads for this sample came from an Illumina HiSeq 2000. Template switching added a universal primer binding site, and the final cDNA carried a unique molecular identifier that allowed TCR cDNA molecules to be counted accurately. Specific primers in the conserved constant-segment region were used to synthesize first-strand cDNA for TCR alpha and beta chains. To control for contamination, every cDNA library was double barcoded, receiving both a SMART-Mk sample barcode and Illumina barcodes. TruSeq adapter sequences, together with Illumina sample barcodes, were added in two successive PCR steps. The Illumina HiSeq platform was used with custom primers to sequence TCR alpha and beta cDNA libraries. The authors' pipeline ran thus. Raw reads were processed with MiGEC to extract unique molecular identifiers, and MiXCR was used to determine CDR3 positions. Recombination models were inferred per individual with the repgenHMM and IGoR tools using an EM algorithm. The tcR package in R was used for shared clonotype analysis, with sharing normalized by the product of cloneset sizes. Out-of-frame nonproductive sequences were analyzed to study raw recombination free of thymic and clonal selection effects. The public sequencing data were trimmed at Q25 with fastp and processed into clonotypes with MiXCR by TCRdb, which kept only in-frame beta chains. Each record represents a unique CDR3 protein, reported with the most common genes and DNA among its rows. The V and J calls and clone size come from TCRdb's table, not from the authors' own analysis. This sample lists approximately 600,000 distinct CDR3 sequences; just over 7% were detected once. Jointly, the top ten make up roughly 1.5% of the sample.

The cysteine opens and the phenylalanine closes a CDR3 of 14 amino acids. The retained sequence is limited to the CDR3, 42 bases, with the frame set at the first base. V lost 4 bases and J lost 0 bases; the stretch between them is 12 bases long. Via the germline V gene (reference sequence), CDR1 is DFQATT and CDR2 SNEGSKA. Every donor in the study was a healthy Caucasian. Three pairs of female monozygotic twins, all aged roughly 18 to 29 years, made up the twin cohort. RNA for TCR libraries was isolated from peripheral blood mononuclear cells. This sample is drawn from a study of identical twins (TCRdb year 2016). Study-level background: TCR alpha and beta repertoires from monozygotic twins, unrelated adults of various ages and cord blood were deep-sequenced to test whether fetal clonotypes persist. Replicate twin experiments were performed at different times using different library preparation protocols to rule out contamination.

On the study overall, not on this receptor specifically: Abundant cord blood beta clonotypes carried fewer insertions; young adult naive repertoires showed a weaker similar trend, while memory repertoires showed none. Because the same donors could not be followed over many years, conclusions were based on cross-sectional statistical analysis. Zero-insertion analyses could be partly confounded by invariant T cells such as MAIT and iNKT, although diverse VJ usage argued against such confounding for most clonotypes. Compared with coincidental sharing between unrelated individuals, an excess of low generation-probability sequences was observed among out-of-frame TCR alpha sequences shared between twins. The excess sharing between twins in beta out-of-frame sequences was weaker because fewer shared sequences reduced the signal-to-noise ratio. Recombination models systematically underestimated out-of-frame TCR alpha sharing in monozygotic twins but agreed with sharing between unrelated individuals.

These data are also associated with another study on yellow fever vaccine responses in identical twins. Reported in the second study: The T cell response to vaccination in identical twins was reported by the authors to appear partly convergent and partly personalized. In the study, vaccine-responding T cell clones were precisely tracked in identical twins.

This chain joins TRBV20-1 to TRBJ2-5; the D segment could be TRBD1, given 5 matching bases. The receptor's source is a woman aged 18-35 years in good health. The sequencing sample was made of PBMCs. The DNA sequence follows: TGCAGTGCTACCCGGGCAGGGTACCAAGAGACCCAGTACTTC. It translates as CSATRAGYQETQYF.